This TCR beta chain was sequenced in a study of T cells in Graves' hyperthyroidism and ophthalmopathy. Points from the study as a whole: Ophthalmopathy, as predicted by the model, came a median around 7 months after the prediction.

V lost 3 bases and J lost 5, with 20 bases in between. Germline CDR1 is MDHEN and CDR2 is SYDVKM. This CDR3 spans 17 amino acids. The cohort's ophthalmopathy patients, a group with duration under 3 months, had a Clinical Activity Score of at least 3 and a NOSPECS grade of at least 4. Exclusion of a patient resulted from uncontrolled infection, other autoimmune disease, pregnancy or lactation. Based on clinical symptoms, serum thyroxine and TRAb, thyroid ultrasound and orbital computed tomography, diagnoses were reached. This clonotype was observed at least ten times. The antigen remains undetermined. The investigators amplified TCR beta CDR3 regions from RNA transcripts. The primer set for the first-round RT-PCR of the TCR CDR3 was HTBI. TCRdb passed the multiplex PCR reads through MiXCR, listing each CDR3 protein once. The table has about 350,000 distinct CDR3 sequences, about an eighth seen once.

The TCR comes from a woman aged 35 to 49 with Graves' ophthalmopathy. Specimen: blood. The V and J genes are TRBV28 and TRBJ2-1; tentatively, D is TRBD2 (6 bases). The CDR3 here is CASSFRLAEGSDNEQFF. The CDR3 DNA follows: TGTGCCAGCAGTTTCCGGTTAGCGGAGGGGTCGGACAATGAGCAGTTCTTC.